This TCR beta chain was identified in a study of blood T cells in healthy people across ages. Overall study context: About one barcoded beta molecule per two T cells was captured by template switching.

The CDR3 runs to 15 residues. The germline gives CDR1 SGHRS, CDR2 YFSETQ. Trimming cost V 4 bases and J 1 base; bases outside gene matches: 7. Findings and caveats of the study: Versus aged donors, long-lived donors had higher diversity and more naive CD4+ cells.

Next came a second PCR, run for roughly 7 to 12 cycles, which used a sample-barcoded 5' primer along with a J-beta primer mix. TCRdb processed the 5' RACE reads anew with MiXCR; each CDR3 protein has one entry. The table has 2 million or so distinct CDR3 sequences, about 49% seen once. Comments on this clonotype: Its matching antigen is unknown.

The study drew donors from healthy Caucasian individuals in Russia aged roughly 6 to 100. This rearrangement joins TRBV5-1 to TRBJ1-1; 7 bases map to TRBD1. The receptor comes from a woman between 35 and 50 years old in good health. Sequencing was carried out using blood. The CDR3 DNA follows: TGCGCCAGCAGCACGGGAAGGACAGGGAACACTGAAGCTTTCTTT. This sequence encodes CASSTGRTGNTEAFF.